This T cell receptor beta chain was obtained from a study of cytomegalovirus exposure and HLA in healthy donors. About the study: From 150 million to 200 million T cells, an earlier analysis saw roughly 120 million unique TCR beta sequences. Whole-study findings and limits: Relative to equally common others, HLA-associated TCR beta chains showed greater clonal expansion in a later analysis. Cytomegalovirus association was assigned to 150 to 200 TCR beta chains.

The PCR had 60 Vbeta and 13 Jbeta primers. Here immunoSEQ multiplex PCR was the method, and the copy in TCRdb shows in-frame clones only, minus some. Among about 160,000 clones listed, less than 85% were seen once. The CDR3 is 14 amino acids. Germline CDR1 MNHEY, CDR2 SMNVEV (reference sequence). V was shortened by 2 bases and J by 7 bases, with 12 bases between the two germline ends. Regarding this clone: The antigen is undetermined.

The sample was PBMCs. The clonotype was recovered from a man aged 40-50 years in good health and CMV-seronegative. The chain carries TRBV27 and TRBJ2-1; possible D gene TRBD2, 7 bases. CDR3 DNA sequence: TGTGCCAGCAGTTTAATAGGGGGGGGGAATGAGCAGTTCTTC. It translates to CASSLIGGGNEQFF.